Shown below are 31 T cell receptor beta chains from a single sample sequenced in a study of blood T cell repertoires in COVID-19. The repertoire was sequenced with immunoSEQ multiplex PCR; TCRdb's copy has only in-frame clones and lacks some. The table has around 67,000 clones, approximately 84% seen once. Sequencing input: peripheral blood. The receptors derive from a man between 70 and 80 years old with acute or convalescent COVID-19.

The chain joins TRBV3-1 (or the pseudogene TRBV3-2) to TRBJ2-2; tentative D call: TRBD1 (6 bases). Germline values: CDR1 LGHDT, CDR2 YNNKEL (reference sequence). The CDR3 has 15 residues. Trimming pared 0 bases from V and 5 bases from J, leaving 10 bases between. The CDR3 DNA reads TGTGCCAGCAGCCAAGATGGGGGCCCAACCGGGGAGCTGTTTTTT. Amino acids: CASSQDGGPTGELFF.

J is TRBJ2-1 and V is TRBV11-2; TRBD2 might be the D (5 bases). Trimming took off 4 bases at V and 7 bases at J, with 14 bases between the two ends. The CDR3 sequence is 14 residues long. CDR1 and CDR2 (germline): SGHAT, FQNNGV. The CDR3 sequence is CASSSGGTGNEQFF. As DNA, the CDR3 is TGTGCCAGCAGCTCAGGCGGTACGGGGAATGAGCAGTTCTTC. The full variable domain, completed using reference TRBV11-2 and TRBJ2-1, is EAGVAQSPRYKIIEKRQSVAFWCNPISGHATLYWYQQILGQGPKLLIQFQNNGVVDDSQLPKDRFSAERLKGVDSTLKIQPAKLEDSAVYLCASSSGGTGNEQFFGPGTRLTVL.

V is TRBV14 and J is TRBJ1-2, with D perhaps TRBD1 (5 bases). Deletions cut 3 bases from V and 8 bases from J, with 19 bases between. The CDR3 has 15 amino acids. Germline CDR1 reads SGHDN; CDR2 reads FVKESK. CDR3 sequence: CASSHSGGAIDGYTF. CDR3 DNA: TGTGCCAGCAGCCATTCCGGGGGTGCGATAGACGGCTACACCTTC.

V gene TRBV29-1 combines with J gene TRBJ1-1; D perhaps matches TRBD1 (6 bases). Germline V gene lookup returns CDR1 SQVTM and CDR2 ANQGSEA. Trimming stripped 4 bases from V and 8 bases from J, with 14 bases between. CDR3 length: 12 residues. The CDR3 reads CSVGNTDREAFF. CDR3 DNA sequence: TGCAGCGTTGGTAACACGGACAGAGAAGCTTTCTTT.

The chain uses TRBV2 and TRBJ1-6; the D gene is possibly TRBD1 (6 bases). Germline V gives CDR1 SNHLY, CDR2 FYNNEI. Trimming pared 6 bases from V and 8 bases from J, leaving 14 bases between. The CDR3 runs 14 residues. The CDR3 spells CASRVLDSYSPLHF. The CDR3 DNA reads TGTGCCAGCAGAGTACTGGACAGCTATTCACCCCTCCACTTT.

The genes are TRBV6-6 and TRBJ1-1; 8 nucleotides match TRBD1. This CDR3 contains 14 residues. V lost 5 bases and J lost 3; bases outside the gene matches: 5. From germline, CDR1 is MNHNY and CDR2 SVGAGI (reference sequence). CDR3 coding DNA: TGTGCCAGCAGTACACAGGGGGGGCACACTGAAGCTTTCTTT. It codes for CASSTQGGHTEAFF.

In this sample, this clone turned up many times. V usage is TRBV10-2 and J usage is TRBJ2-7; no clear D gene. There are 14 residues in the CDR3. Germline values: CDR1 WSHSY, CDR2 SAAADI. V dropped 4 bases and J dropped 6 bases, with 16 bases sitting between them. As DNA, the CDR3 is TGCGCCAGCAGTGGGGCTGCCACTTGGTCCGAGCAGTACTTC. Translated, it gives CASSGAATWSEQYF.

The chain employs TRBV28 and TRBJ1-6, with D hard to call. This CDR3 has 12 amino acids. Germline V gene data show CDR1 as MDHEN and CDR2 as SYDVKM. V shed 9 bases and J shed 7 bases, with 10 bases lying between them. CDR3 coding DNA: TGTGCCAGTGCCCAGGTCAATTCACCCCTCCACTTT. As protein: CASAQVNSPLHF.

The rearrangement links TRBV5-1 to TRBJ2-6; D unclear. The CDR3 is 14 residues long. Germline CDR1 SGHRS, CDR2 YFSETQ. Trimming took off 7 bases at V and 0 bases at J, with 8 bases between the two ends. The CDR3 reads CASSSTSGANVLTF. DNA for the CDR3: TGCGCCAGCTCAAGCACCTCTGGGGCCAACGTCCTGACTTTC.

The genes are TRBV19 and TRBJ1-1; D uncertain. Germline values: CDR1 LNHDA, CDR2 SQIVND (reference sequence). This CDR3 contains 15 residues. The germline V and J ends were trimmed by 3 bases and 1 base, with 12 bases remaining between them. CDR3 DNA: TGTGCCAGTAGTATCCAATTCGAGGCGAACACTGAAGCTTTCTTT. It translates to CASSIQFEANTEAFF.

The sample holds one count of this clone. The chain couples TRBV27 to TRBJ2-5; 7 bases fit TRBD2. Trimming removed 10 bases from V and 7 bases from J; junction bases left unmatched: 12. In germline, CDR1 is MNHEY, CDR2 SMNVEV (reference sequence). The CDR3 runs 13 residues. CDR3 loop: CATSSRGSRTQYF. DNA for the CDR3: TGTGCCACCTCTTCGCGGGGGTCTCGGACCCAGTACTTC.

V is TRBV2 and J is TRBJ2-7; the D gene is possibly TRBD2 (5 bases). The germline gives CDR1 SNHLY, CDR2 FYNNEI. This CDR3 is built from 14 residues. Trimming stripped 7 bases from V and 7 bases from J, with 20 bases between. The CDR3 DNA sequence: TGTGCCAGCACCGGATCAACCGTCCCGGGAGAGCAGTACTTC. It encodes CASTGSTVPGEQYF.

V is TRBV28 and J is TRBJ1-1; D unresolved. Trimming stripped 7 bases from V and 0 bases from J, with 9 bases between. The CDR3 runs 13 residues. Germline V gene sequence: CDR1 MDHEN, CDR2 SYDVKM. The CDR3 DNA reads as TGTGCCAGCACCGGCAGGATGAACACTGAAGCTTTCTTT. It codes for CASTGRMNTEAFF.

The V and J genes are TRBV6-6 and TRBJ2-1; 13 bases line up with TRBD2. The germline V gene has CDR1 MNHNY and CDR2 SVGAGI (reference sequence). The CDR3 runs to 15 residues. The V segment lost 5 bases and the J segment 9 bases; nucleotides outside the gene matches: 7. The CDR3 coding sequence is TGTGCCAGCAGTACGACTAGCGGGAGGATCAGTGAGCAGTTCTTC. Translation: CASSTTSGRISEQFF.

This clone was counted between two and nine times. The genes are TRBV29-1 and TRBJ2-7; 8 nucleotides line up with TRBD1. Germline assignment: CDR1 SQVTM and CDR2 ANQGSEA. With 7 bases clipped from V and 3 bases from J, the junction kept 2 bases outside the gene matches. The CDR3 runs to 11 residues. The CDR3 here is CSAGQGYEQYF. The CDR3 DNA sequence: TGCAGCGCCGGACAGGGCTACGAGCAGTACTTC.

The chain uses TRBV2 and TRBJ2-1; TRBD2 matches 11 bases. This CDR3 region has 19 residues. In germline, CDR1 is SNHLY, CDR2 FYNNEI. V lost 2 bases to trimming and J lost 2 bases; unmatched junction nucleotides: 11. The CDR3 region has the DNA TGTGCCAGCAGTGAACCCCTGTCTAGCGGGGGGCCCCCCTACAATGAGCAGTTCTTC. As protein: CASSEPLSSGGPPYNEQFF.

This sequence joins TRBV28 and TRBJ1-2, with 9 bases fitting TRBD1. This CDR3 is built from 15 residues. Germline CDR1 MDHEN, CDR2 SYDVKM. After removal of 4 bases from V and 8 bases from J, the junction contained 11 bases not matched to a gene. The DNA for the CDR3 is TGTGCCAGCAGTTCGCAGACAGGGGGATCCGGGGGCTACACCTTC. Translated, it gives CASSSQTGGSGGYTF.

The chain joins TRBV28 to TRBJ1-2, with TRBD1 matching over 7 bases. The trim removed 2 bases at V and 8 bases at J, leaving 2 bases unmatched. Germline V CDR1 and CDR2: MDHEN, SYDVKM. The CDR3 spans 12 residues. This chain's CDR3 is CASSLRGLGYTF. The DNA of the CDR3 is TGTGCCAGCAGTTTAAGGGGGCTGGGCTACACCTTC.

The chain uses TRBV19 and TRBJ1-2, with 8 bases aligning to TRBD1. Trimming cost V 5 bases and J 6 bases; bases outside gene matches: 11. The CDR3 is made up of 15 amino acids. Germline lookup yields CDR1 LNHDA and CDR2 SQIVND (reference sequence). CDR3: CASSPRTGRTDGYTF. DNA of the CDR3: TGTGCCAGTAGTCCACGGACAGGGAGGACGGATGGCTACACCTTC.

This clone occurred once. This sequence joins TRBV15 and TRBJ1-1; possibly TRBD1 for D (6 bases). V gave up 4 bases and J gave up 1 base, with 13 bases separating them. The CDR3 totals 15 residues. Germline V CDR1 and CDR2: LNHNV, YYDKDF (reference sequence). The CDR3 DNA sequence: TGTGCCACCAGCACTGAAGACAGGAGGAACACTGAAGCTTTCTTT. This codes for CATSTEDRRNTEAFF.

This chain uses TRBV10-1 with TRBJ2-1; 12 nucleotides match TRBD2. There are 16 residues in the CDR3. The junction had 8 bases not matched to a gene; V was cut back by 6 bases and J by 5 bases. Looked up from germline, CDR1 is WNHNN and CDR2 is SYGVQD (reference sequence). CDR3 protein: CASSALAGGPHNEQFF. In DNA, the CDR3 is TGCGCCAGCAGCGCCCTAGCGGGAGGGCCCCACAATGAGCAGTTCTTC.

J is TRBJ2-1 and V is TRBV10-3, with TRBD2 identical over 9 bases. Germline V gene lookup returns CDR1 ENHRY and CDR2 SYGVKD. V shed 4 bases and J 0 bases; nucleotides not matched to a gene: 13. This CDR3 has 19 residues. CDR3 nucleotides: TGTGCCATCAGTGCGGGCGGGAGGGCTTCACCAAGCTCCTACAATGAGCAGTTCTTC. Protein product: CAISAGGRASPSSYNEQFF.

The chain uses TRBV19 and TRBJ2-1, with a tentative D call TRBD2 (5 bases). V dropped 4 bases and J dropped 8 bases, with 12 bases sitting between them. This CDR3 contains 13 residues. Per the germline V gene, CDR1 is LNHDA and CDR2 is SQIVND (reference sequence). The CDR3, as DNA: TGTGCCAGTAGTAGTGGGGAGAGGGATGAGCAGTTCTTC. Encoded protein: CASSSGERDEQFF.

The J gene is TRBJ2-7, the V gene TRBV2; 7 bases match TRBD2. The CDR3 extends over 11 amino acids. The trim removed 6 bases at V and 6 bases at J, leaving 2 bases unmatched. Germline CDR1 is SNHLY and CDR2 is FYNNEI. Here the CDR3 DNA reads TGTGCCAGCAGGGGGGGGACCGAGCAGTACTTC. Protein: CASRGGTEQYF.

This clone came up once. This chain joins TRBV19 and TRBJ1-5; a weak D match, TRBD1 (5 bases). This CDR3 is 12 amino acids long. Germline V CDR1 and CDR2: LNHDA, SQIVND (reference sequence). Trimming shortened V by 4 bases and J by 5 bases, and 6 bases separated the two germline ends. In nucleotides, the CDR3 is TGTGCCAGTAGTAAAGGGGATCAGCCCCAGCATTTT. Protein sequence: CASSKGDQPQHF.

The CDR3 DNA reads as TGTGCCAGCAGCTTAGAGCGGCACGAGCAGTACTTC. Translation gives CASSLERHEQYF. The V call is TRBV7-8, the J call TRBJ2-7, with D possibly matching TRBD2 (5 bases). Germline CDR1 and CDR2: SGHVS and FQNEAQ. The ends were cut back, 1 base at V and 5 bases at J, with 6 bases in the middle. This CDR3 comprises 12 residues.

This clone was seen only a few times. The rearrangement joins TRBV2 to TRBJ1-5, with unresolved D. Germline CDR1 reads SNHLY; CDR2 reads FYNNEI. This CDR3 contains 15 residues. Trimming left V 6 bases short and J 1 base short, with 13 bases between. CDR3 loop: CASRREGQSNQPQHF. As DNA, the CDR3 is TGTGCCAGCAGGAGGGAGGGTCAAAGCAATCAGCCCCAGCATTTT.

This CDR3 reads CASSLDSSGASTRRPQAFF. DNA for the CDR3: TGTGCCAGCAGCTTGGATTCGAGTGGGGCCTCCACCCGCCGGCCTCAAGCTTTCTTT. V gene TRBV5-6 combines with J gene TRBJ1-1, with D possibly TRBD1 on 5 matching bases. The CDR3 consists of 19 residues. The germline V and J ends were trimmed by 0 bases and 9 bases, with 30 bases remaining between them. From germline, CDR1 is SGHDT and CDR2 YYEEEE.

This clone was found a few times. The V call is TRBV19, the J call TRBJ1-2; perhaps TRBD1 as D (6 bases). The CDR3 covers 14 residues. CDR1 and CDR2 (germline): LNHDA, SQIVND (reference sequence). V was shortened by 10 bases and J by 3 bases, with 18 bases between the two germline ends. The CDR3 bases are TGTGCCACCCTCGTTATGGCAGGGGACTATGGCTACACCTTC. Translated, it gives CATLVMAGDYGYTF.

The chain has TRBV13 and TRBJ1-1, with 7 bases lining up with TRBD1. This CDR3 comprises 13 residues. V shed 4 bases, J shed 5 bases, and the junction held 4 bases outside the gene matches. Germline loops: CDR1 PRHDT, CDR2 FYEKMQ (reference sequence). CDR3 sequence: CASSSTGFTEAFF. As DNA, the CDR3 is TGTGCCAGCAGCTCGACAGGGTTTACTGAAGCTTTCTTT.

The V gene is TRBV5-6, the J gene TRBJ1-1; unclear D gene. The CDR3 contains 15 residues. V was pared by 0 bases and J by 4 bases, with 13 bases between. Germline-derived CDR1 and CDR2 are SGHDT and YYEEEE. The CDR3 sequence is CASSLDSGFFTEAFF. The CDR3 nucleotides read TGTGCCAGCAGCTTGGATTCGGGGTTTTTCACTGAAGCTTTCTTT. The full variable domain, completed using reference TRBV5-6 and TRBJ1-1, is DAGVTQSPTHLIKTRGQQVTLRCSPKSGHDTVSWYQQALGQGPQFIFQYYEEEERQRGNFPDRFSGHQFPNYSSELNVNALLLGDSALYLCASSLDSGFFTEAFFGQGTRLTVV.